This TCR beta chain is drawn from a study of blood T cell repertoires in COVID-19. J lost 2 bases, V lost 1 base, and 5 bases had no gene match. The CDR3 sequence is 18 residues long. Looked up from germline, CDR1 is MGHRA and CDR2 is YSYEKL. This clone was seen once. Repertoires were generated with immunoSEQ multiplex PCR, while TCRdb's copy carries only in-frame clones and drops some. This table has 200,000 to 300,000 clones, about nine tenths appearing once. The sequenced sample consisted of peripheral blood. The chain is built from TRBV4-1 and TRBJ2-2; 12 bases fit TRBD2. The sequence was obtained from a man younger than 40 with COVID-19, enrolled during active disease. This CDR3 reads CASSQAASGGANTGELFF. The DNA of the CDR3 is TGCGCCAGCAGCCAAGCTGCTAGCGGGGGGGCCAACACCGGGGAGCTGTTTTTT.